This is a list of T cell receptor beta chains from one sample in a study of a mutant IDH1 vaccine in newly diagnosed glioma. The assay was immunoSEQ multiplex PCR, and TCRdb's table has in-frame clones only and misses some. The sample contains around 120,000 clones, 80% of which appear only once. For these TCRs, the target antigens are not known. Material: PBMCs, obtained from a glioma patient whose treatment included an IDH1 peptide vaccine. The receptor source for this set is a man aged 35-49 years with glioma. Each CDR3 is given with its conserved first and last residue. A D gene is named only where the DNA matches it firmly. Clone size is given for some rows only: seen once, a few or many times, or a class if the clone is expanded.

J gene: TRBJ2-6; D gene: -; CDR3 length: 14; clone size: -; V gene: TRBV5-1; CDR3 DNA: TGCGCCAGCAGGCCCAGCTCTGGGGCCAACGTCCTGACTTTC; CDR3 protein: CASRPSSGANVLTF
J gene: TRBJ2-4; D gene: -; CDR3 length: 14; clone size: -; V gene: TRBV6-5; CDR3 DNA: TGTGCCAGCAGTTACCGCGGGGGCGGGGACATTCAGTACTTC; CDR3 protein: CASSYRGGGDIQYF
J gene: TRBJ1-6; D gene: -; CDR3 length: 15; clone size: -; V gene: TRBV21-1; CDR3 DNA: TGTGCCAGCAGCAAAGGATCTGTGGGGAGTTCACCCCTCCACTTT; CDR3 protein: CASSKGSVGSSPLHF
J gene: TRBJ2-2; D gene: -; CDR3 length: 16; clone size: -; V gene: TRBV5-6; CDR3 DNA: TGTGCCAGCAGCTTTCGAGGGGCTCTATACACCGGGGAGCTGTTTTTT; CDR3 protein: CASSFRGALYTGELFF
J gene: TRBJ1-1; D gene: -; CDR3 length: 15; clone size: -; V gene: TRBV6-5; CDR3 DNA: TGTGCCAGCAGTTACTCGAAACAGGGCGAAGCTGAAGCTTTCTTT; CDR3 protein: CASSYSKQGEAEAFF
J gene: TRBJ2-3; D gene: -; CDR3 length: 18; clone size: few; V gene: TRBV4-2; CDR3 DNA: TGTGCCAGCAGCCAAGCCGCCGGGAGCGGAGTAACATTCGATACGCAGTATTTT; CDR3 protein: CASSQAAGSGVTFDTQYF
J gene: TRBJ1-2; D gene: -; CDR3 length: 13; clone size: -; V gene: TRBV5-1; CDR3 DNA: TGCGCCAGCAGCTTGATTGGGGATTATGGCTACACCTTC; CDR3 protein: CASSLIGDYGYTF
J gene: TRBJ1-1; D gene: TRBD1; CDR3 length: 15; clone size: once; V gene: TRBV18; CDR3 DNA: TGTGCCAGCTCCCTCGGGACAGGGTTTAACACTGAAGCTTTCTTT; CDR3 protein: CASSLGTGFNTEAFF
J gene: TRBJ1-2; D gene: -; CDR3 length: 13; clone size: -; V gene: TRBV6-5; CDR3 DNA: TGTGCCAGCAGTTTGGGCCGCACCGATGGCTACACCTTC; CDR3 protein: CASSLGRTDGYTF
J gene: TRBJ2-3; D gene: -; CDR3 length: 15; clone size: -; V gene: TRBV7-3; CDR3 DNA: TGTGCCAGCAGCTTAGTGACCGGCCCCCTAGATACGCAGTATTTT; CDR3 protein: CASSLVTGPLDTQYF
J gene: TRBJ2-3; D gene: -; CDR3 length: 17; clone size: -; V gene: TRBV5-6; CDR3 DNA: TGTGCCAGCAGCTTGAATGTAAGGGGTAGGGGCACAGATACGCAGTATTTT; CDR3 protein: CASSLNVRGRGTDTQYF
J gene: TRBJ2-3; D gene: TRBD2; CDR3 length: 16; clone size: -; V gene: TRBV9; CDR3 DNA: TGTGCCAGCAGCGTAGCGCCAAGCGGGGGATCAGATACGCAGTATTTT; CDR3 protein: CASSVAPSGGSDTQYF
J gene: TRBJ2-3; D gene: -; CDR3 length: 15; clone size: -; V gene: TRBV7-2; CDR3 DNA: TGTGCCAGCACCATTTCGGGTTGGGAGGAGGATACGCAGTATTTT; CDR3 protein: CASTISGWEEDTQYF